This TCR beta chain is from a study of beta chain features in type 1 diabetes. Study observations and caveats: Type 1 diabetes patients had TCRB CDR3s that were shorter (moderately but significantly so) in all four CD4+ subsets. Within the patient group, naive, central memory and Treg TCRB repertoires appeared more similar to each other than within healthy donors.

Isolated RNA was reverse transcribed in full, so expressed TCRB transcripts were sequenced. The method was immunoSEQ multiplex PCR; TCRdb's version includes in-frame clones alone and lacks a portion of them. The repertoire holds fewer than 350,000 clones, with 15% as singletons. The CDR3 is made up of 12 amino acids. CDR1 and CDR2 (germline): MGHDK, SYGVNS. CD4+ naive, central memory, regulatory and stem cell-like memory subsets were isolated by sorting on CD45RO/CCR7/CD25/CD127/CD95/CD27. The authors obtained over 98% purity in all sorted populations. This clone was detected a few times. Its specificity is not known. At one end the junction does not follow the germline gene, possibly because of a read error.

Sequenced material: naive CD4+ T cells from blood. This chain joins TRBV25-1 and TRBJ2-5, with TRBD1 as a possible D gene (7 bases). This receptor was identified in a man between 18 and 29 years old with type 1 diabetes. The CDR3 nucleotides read TGTGCCAGCAGTACCCCCGACAGGGAGGTTAACTTC. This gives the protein CASSTPDREVNF.